This T cell receptor beta chain was documented in a study of long-term antiretroviral therapy in people with HIV. Donors needed at least one pre-ART PBMC sample plus at least two post-ART samples. Assay version v3.0 of immunoSEQ was used, and it was run at survey level. Assay used: immunoSEQ multiplex PCR; TCRdb lists only in-frame clones, some missing. The sample yields tens of thousands of clones, 90% seen once. Study-wide findings and caveats: Controls exceeded HIV repertoires in CDR3 length range.

As to this clone: What it binds is unknown.

The clonotype was recovered from a man in his forties or fifties with HIV. Source: unsorted PBMCs, taken 3.2 years before starting antiretroviral therapy.

CDR3 protein: CASSGRNLYEQYF. CDR3 sequence (DNA): TGCGCCAGCAGTGGGCGAAACCTCTACGAGCAGTACTTC. The J gene is TRBJ2-7, the V gene TRBV5-1; D remains ambiguous. The CDR3 spans 13 residues. Germline V lookup: CDR1 SGHRS, CDR2 YFSETQ. V was pared by 5 bases and J by 3 bases, with 12 bases between.